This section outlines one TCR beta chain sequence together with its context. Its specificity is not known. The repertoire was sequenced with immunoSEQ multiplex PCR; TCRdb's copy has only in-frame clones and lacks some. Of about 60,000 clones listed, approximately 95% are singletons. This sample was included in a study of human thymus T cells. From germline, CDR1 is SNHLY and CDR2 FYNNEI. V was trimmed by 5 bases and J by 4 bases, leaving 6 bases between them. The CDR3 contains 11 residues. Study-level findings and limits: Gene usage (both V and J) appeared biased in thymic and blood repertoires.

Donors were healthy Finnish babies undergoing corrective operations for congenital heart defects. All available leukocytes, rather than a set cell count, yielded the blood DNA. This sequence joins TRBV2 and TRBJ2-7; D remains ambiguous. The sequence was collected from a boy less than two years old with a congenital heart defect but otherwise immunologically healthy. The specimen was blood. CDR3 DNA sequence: TGTGCCAGCAGTCCGGGTTACGAGCAGTACTTC. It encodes CASSPGYEQYF. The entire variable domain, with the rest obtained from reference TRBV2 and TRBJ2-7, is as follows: EPEVTQTPSHQVTQMGQEVILRCVPISNHLYFYWYRQILGQKVEFLVSFYNNEISEKSEIFDDQFSVERPDGSNFTLKIRSTKLEDSAMYFCASSPGYEQYFGPGTRLTVT.